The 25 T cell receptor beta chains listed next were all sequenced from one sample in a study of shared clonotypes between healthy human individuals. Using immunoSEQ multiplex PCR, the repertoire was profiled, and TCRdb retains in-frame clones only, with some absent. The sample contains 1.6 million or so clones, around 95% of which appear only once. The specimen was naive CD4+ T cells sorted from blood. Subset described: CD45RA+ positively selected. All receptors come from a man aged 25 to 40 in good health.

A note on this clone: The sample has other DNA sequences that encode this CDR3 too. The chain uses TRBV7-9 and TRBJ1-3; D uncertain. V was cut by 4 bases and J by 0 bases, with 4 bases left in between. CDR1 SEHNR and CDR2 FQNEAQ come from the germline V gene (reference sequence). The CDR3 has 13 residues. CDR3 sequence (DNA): TGTGCCAGCAGCTCCTCCTCTGGAAACACCATATATTTT. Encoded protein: CASSSSSGNTIYF.

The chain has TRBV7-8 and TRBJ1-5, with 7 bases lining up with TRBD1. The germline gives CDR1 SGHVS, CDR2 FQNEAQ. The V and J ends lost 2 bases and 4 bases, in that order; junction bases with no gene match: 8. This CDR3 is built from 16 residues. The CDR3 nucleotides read TGTGCCAGCAGCTTAATGCCTCGGGACAGTAATCAGCCCCAGCATTTT. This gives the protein CASSLMPRDSNQPQHF.

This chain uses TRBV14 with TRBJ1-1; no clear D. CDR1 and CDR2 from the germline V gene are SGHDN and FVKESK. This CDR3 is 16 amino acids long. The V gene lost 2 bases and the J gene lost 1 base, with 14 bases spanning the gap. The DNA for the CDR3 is TGTGCCAGCAGCCAATCGTCTTGGGTAACGAACACTGAAGCTTTCTTT. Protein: CASSQSSWVTNTEAFF.

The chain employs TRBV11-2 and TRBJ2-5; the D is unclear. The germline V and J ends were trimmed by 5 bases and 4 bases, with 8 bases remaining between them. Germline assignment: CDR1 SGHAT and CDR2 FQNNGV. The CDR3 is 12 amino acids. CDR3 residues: CASSAIPETQYF. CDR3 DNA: TGTGCCAGCAGCGCGATTCCAGAGACCCAGTACTTC.

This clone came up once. CDR3 sequence: CASSLSGRGDTQYF. The CDR3 DNA follows: TGTGCCAGCAGCTTGAGCGGGAGGGGTGATACGCAGTATTTT. The chain links TRBV5-5 to TRBJ2-3; 10 bases fit TRBD2. Germline V gene data show CDR1 as SGHKS and CDR2 as YYEKEE (reference sequence). With 1 base clipped from V and 6 bases from J, the junction kept 2 bases outside the gene matches. This CDR3 has 14 amino acids.

This CDR3 is CASTLPGGLNYEQYF. CDR3 DNA: TGTGCCAGCACCCTCCCCGGGGGATTAAACTACGAGCAGTACTTC. The chain combines TRBV5-5 with TRBJ2-7, with D possibly being TRBD2 (6 bases). CDR1 is SGHKS, CDR2 YYEKEE, per germline (reference sequence). V was clipped by 6 bases and J by 3 bases, with 19 bases between them. There are 15 residues in the CDR3.

Written as DNA, the CDR3 is TGTGCCAGCATCACACTGGGGCATGACGCTGAAGCTTTCTTT. It yields the protein CASITLGHDAEAFF. This sequence joins TRBV25-1 and TRBJ1-1, with D maybe TRBD1 (5 bases). The germline CDR1 and CDR2 sequences are MGHDK and SYGVNS. Trimming pared 7 bases from V and 6 bases from J, leaving 18 bases between. The CDR3 totals 14 residues.

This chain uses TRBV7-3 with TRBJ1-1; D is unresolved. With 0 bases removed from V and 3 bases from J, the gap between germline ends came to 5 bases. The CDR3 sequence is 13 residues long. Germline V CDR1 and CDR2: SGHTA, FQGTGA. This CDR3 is CASSLTLHTEAFF. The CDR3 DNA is TGTGCCAGCAGCTTAACGCTCCACACTGAAGCTTTCTTT.

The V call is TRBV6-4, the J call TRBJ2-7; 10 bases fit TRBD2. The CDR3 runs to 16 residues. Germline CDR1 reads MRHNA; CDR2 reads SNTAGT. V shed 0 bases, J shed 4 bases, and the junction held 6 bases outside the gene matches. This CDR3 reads CASSDSQREGGYEQYF. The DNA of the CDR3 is TGTGCCAGCAGTGACTCTCAGCGGGAGGGCGGGTACGAGCAGTACTTC.

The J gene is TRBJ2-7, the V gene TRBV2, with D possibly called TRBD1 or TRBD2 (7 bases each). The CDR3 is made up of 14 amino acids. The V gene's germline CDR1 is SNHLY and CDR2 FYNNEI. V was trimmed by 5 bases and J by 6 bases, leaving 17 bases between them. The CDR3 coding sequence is TGTGCCAGCAGTCAACAGGGGACGGGGGGCGAGCAGTACTTC. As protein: CASSQQGTGGEQYF.

CDR3 DNA: TGTGCCATCAGTACGCTAGCGGGTGGGAGCTCCTACAATGAGCAGTTCTTC. Amino acid sequence: CAISTLAGGSSYNEQFF. V gene TRBV10-3 combines with J gene TRBJ2-1, with 8 bases that match TRBD2. The germline V gene has CDR1 ENHRY and CDR2 SYGVKD. The junction had 9 bases not matched to a gene; V was cut back by 5 bases and J by 0 bases. The CDR3 spans 17 residues.

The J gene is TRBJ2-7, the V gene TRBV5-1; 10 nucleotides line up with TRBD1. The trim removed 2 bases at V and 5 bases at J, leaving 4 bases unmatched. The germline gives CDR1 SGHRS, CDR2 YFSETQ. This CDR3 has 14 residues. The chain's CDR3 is CASSLLDRGHEQYF. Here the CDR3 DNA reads TGCGCCAGCAGCTTACTCGACAGGGGGCACGAGCAGTACTTC.

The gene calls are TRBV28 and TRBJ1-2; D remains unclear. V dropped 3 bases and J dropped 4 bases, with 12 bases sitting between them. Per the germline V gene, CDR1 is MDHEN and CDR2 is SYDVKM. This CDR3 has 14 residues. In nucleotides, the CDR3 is TGTGCCAGCAGTTTTGAGCGACGGCCCTATGGCTACACCTTC. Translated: CASSFERRPYGYTF.

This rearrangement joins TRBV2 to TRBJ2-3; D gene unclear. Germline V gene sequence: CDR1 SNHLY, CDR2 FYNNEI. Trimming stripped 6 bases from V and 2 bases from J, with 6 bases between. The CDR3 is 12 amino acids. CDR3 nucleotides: TGTGCCAGCAGGAGACACACAGATACGCAGTATTTT. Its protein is CASRRHTDTQYF.

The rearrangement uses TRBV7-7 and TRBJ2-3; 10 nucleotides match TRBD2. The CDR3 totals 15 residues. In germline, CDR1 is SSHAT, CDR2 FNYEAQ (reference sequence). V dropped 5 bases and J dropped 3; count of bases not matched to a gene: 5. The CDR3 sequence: CASSPGLASTDTQYF. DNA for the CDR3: TGTGCCAGCAGCCCGGGACTAGCGTCTACAGATACGCAGTATTTT.

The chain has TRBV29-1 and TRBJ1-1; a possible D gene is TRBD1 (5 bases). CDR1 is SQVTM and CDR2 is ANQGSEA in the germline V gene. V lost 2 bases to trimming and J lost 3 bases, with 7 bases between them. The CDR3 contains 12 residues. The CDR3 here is CSVEQGDTEAFF. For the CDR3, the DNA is TGCAGCGTTGAACAAGGGGACACTGAAGCTTTCTTT.

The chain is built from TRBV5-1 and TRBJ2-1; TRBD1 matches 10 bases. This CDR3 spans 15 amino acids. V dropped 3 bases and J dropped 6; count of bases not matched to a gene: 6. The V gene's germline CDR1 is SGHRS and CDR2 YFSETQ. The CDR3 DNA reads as TGCGCCAGCAGCTCCGGGACAGGGGTCGTCAATGAGCAGTTCTTC. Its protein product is CASSSGTGVVNEQFF.

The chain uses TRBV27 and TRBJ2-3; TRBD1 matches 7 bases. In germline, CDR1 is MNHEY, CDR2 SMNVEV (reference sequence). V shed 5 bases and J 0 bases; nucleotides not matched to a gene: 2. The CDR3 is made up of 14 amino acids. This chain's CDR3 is CASSVGQSTDTQYF. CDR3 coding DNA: TGTGCCAGCAGTGTGGGACAGAGCACAGATACGCAGTATTTT.

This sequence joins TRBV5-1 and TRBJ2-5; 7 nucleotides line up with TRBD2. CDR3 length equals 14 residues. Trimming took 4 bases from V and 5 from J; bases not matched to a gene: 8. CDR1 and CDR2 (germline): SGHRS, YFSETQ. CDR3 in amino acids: CASSPPGGVETQYF. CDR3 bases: TGCGCCAGCAGCCCCCCGGGGGGTGTCGAGACCCAGTACTTC.

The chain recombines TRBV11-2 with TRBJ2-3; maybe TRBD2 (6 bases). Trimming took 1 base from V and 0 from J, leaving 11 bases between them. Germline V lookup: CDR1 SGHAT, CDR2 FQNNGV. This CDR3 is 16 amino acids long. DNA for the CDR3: TGTGCCAGCAGCTTAGGTACCGGGACTAGCACAGATACGCAGTATTTT. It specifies CASSLGTGTSTDTQYF.

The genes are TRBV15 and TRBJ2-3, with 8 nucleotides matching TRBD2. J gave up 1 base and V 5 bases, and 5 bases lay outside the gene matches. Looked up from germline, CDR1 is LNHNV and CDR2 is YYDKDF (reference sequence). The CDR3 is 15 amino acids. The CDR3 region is CATSPQRGRTDTQYF. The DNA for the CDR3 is TGTGCCACCAGCCCCCAGCGGGGGCGCACAGATACGCAGTATTTT.

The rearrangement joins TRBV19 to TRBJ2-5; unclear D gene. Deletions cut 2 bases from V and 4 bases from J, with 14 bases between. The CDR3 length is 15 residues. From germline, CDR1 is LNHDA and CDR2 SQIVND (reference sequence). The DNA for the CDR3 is TGTGCCAGTAGTATAATGATAGCCGGCATAGAGACCCAGTACTTC. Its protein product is CASSIMIAGIETQYF.

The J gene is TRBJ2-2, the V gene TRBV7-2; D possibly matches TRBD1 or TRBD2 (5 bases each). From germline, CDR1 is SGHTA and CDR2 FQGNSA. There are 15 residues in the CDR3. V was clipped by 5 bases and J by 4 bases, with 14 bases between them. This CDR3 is CASSAPRGPTGELFF. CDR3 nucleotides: TGTGCCAGCAGCGCCCCCCGGGGCCCCACCGGGGAGCTGTTTTTT.

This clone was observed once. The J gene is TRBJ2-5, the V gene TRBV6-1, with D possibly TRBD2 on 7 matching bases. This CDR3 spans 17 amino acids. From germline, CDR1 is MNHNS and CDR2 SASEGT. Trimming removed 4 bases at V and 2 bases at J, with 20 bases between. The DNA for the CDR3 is TGTGCCAGCAGTGTTCCCTCCGGGGGGCTATTACAAGAGACCCAGTACTTC. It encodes CASSVPSGGLLQETQYF.

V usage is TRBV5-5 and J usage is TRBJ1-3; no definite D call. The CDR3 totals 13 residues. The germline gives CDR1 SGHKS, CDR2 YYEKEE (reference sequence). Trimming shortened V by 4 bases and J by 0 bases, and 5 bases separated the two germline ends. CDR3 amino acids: CASSRNSGNTIYF. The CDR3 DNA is TGTGCCAGCAGCAGGAACTCTGGAAACACCATATATTTT.